One and the same sample provided the 25 T cell receptor beta chains below, sequenced in a study of cytomegalovirus exposure and HLA in healthy donors. Amplification used 60 Vbeta primers and 13 Jbeta primers. The data were produced by immunoSEQ multiplex PCR, yet TCRdb's version contains in-frame clones alone and is incomplete. The profile shows about 160,000 clones, just under 65% of them singletons. Sequences were obtained from PBMCs. All receptors derive from a woman aged 55-75 years in good health and CMV-seropositive.

The chain has TRBV6-5 and TRBJ2-3; maybe TRBD2 (5 bases). This CDR3 spans 15 amino acids. CDR1 is MNHEY, CDR2 SVGAGI, per germline. V was cut by 4 bases and J by 2 bases, with 13 bases left in between. CDR3 bases: TGTGCCAGCAGTTTATCTGACTACTCCACAGATACGCAGTATTTT. Protein product: CASSLSDYSTDTQYF.

This chain uses TRBV6-1 with TRBJ2-3; 14 bases match TRBD2. The length of the CDR3 is 15 residues. Trimming at V came to 8 bases and at J to 4 bases, leaving 5 bases not matched to a gene. Germline CDR1 is MNHNS and CDR2 is SASEGT. The CDR3 DNA sequence: TGTGCCAGCGGTGGGACTAGCGGGAGTGCAGATACGCAGTATTTT. Translation gives CASGGTSGSADTQYF.

V gene TRBV29-1 combines with J gene TRBJ2-3; 10 bases fit TRBD1. The length of the CDR3 is 15 residues. Germline CDR1 and CDR2: SQVTM and ANQGSEA. V lost 3 bases and J lost 8; bases outside the gene matches: 11. CDR3: CSVEGGTGAPGTQYF. The CDR3 DNA sequence: TGCAGCGTTGAGGGGGGGACAGGGGCCCCTGGTACGCAGTATTTT.

This chain links TRBV4-2 with TRBJ2-1, with 7 positions matching TRBD2. V lost 0 bases, J lost 0 bases, and 2 bases stayed unmatched. Germline CDR1 reads LGHNA; CDR2 reads YNFKEQ. The CDR3 has 16 residues. CDR3: CASSQDGGSSYNEQFF. The CDR3 DNA reads as TGTGCCAGCAGCCAAGACGGCGGGAGCTCCTACAATGAGCAGTTCTTC.

A remark on this clone: One end of the junction varies from germline; a read error may be responsible. The sample has other DNA sequences that encode this CDR3 too. The V call is TRBV28, the J call TRBJ2-1, with 7 positions matching TRBD1. Germline V gene sequence: CDR1 MDHEN, CDR2 SYDVKM. The CDR3 is 15 amino acids. The CDR3 DNA sequence: TGCGCCAGCAGTGACGACAGGGCCATTACATTTGAGCAGTTCTTC. Translating gives CASSDDRAITFEQFF.

This clone appeared a few times. The CDR3 spells CASSTARGGDLTEAFF. CDR3 DNA sequence: TGTGCCAGTAGTACCGCCCGGGGAGGGGATCTCACTGAAGCTTTCTTT. This sequence joins TRBV19 and TRBJ1-1; D may be TRBD1 (5 bases). The length of the CDR3 is 16 residues. Trimming took 4 bases from V and 4 from J, leaving 19 bases between them. CDR1 LNHDA and CDR2 SQIVND come from the germline V gene (reference sequence).

This clone was picked up one time. The CDR3: CASSLGQTYEQYF. The CDR3 DNA sequence: TGTGCCAGCAGCTTAGGCCAGACCTACGAGCAGTACTTC. V usage is TRBV13 and J usage is TRBJ2-7; D gene uncertain. Germline V gene data show CDR1 as PRHDT and CDR2 as FYEKMQ (reference sequence). V was clipped by 0 bases and J by 2 bases, with 5 bases between them. The CDR3 runs to 13 residues.

The chain is built from TRBV28 and TRBJ1-5; 8 nucleotides line up with TRBD1. CDR1 is MDHEN and CDR2 is SYDVKM in the germline V gene. Trimming took 3 bases from V and 3 from J; bases not matched to a gene: 7. The CDR3 loop spans 16 amino acids. CDR3 residues: CASSFPRTGNNQPQHF. CDR3 sequence (DNA): TGTGCCAGCAGTTTTCCCCGGACAGGGAACAATCAGCCCCAGCATTTT.

The chain is built from TRBV27 and TRBJ2-1; 9 bases map to TRBD2. This CDR3 has 17 amino acids. V lost 5 bases and J lost 9; bases outside the gene matches: 17. CDR1 and CDR2 from the germline V gene are MNHEY and SMNVEV (reference sequence). This CDR3 reads CASSTSFAAGAGGEQFF. In DNA, the CDR3 is TGTGCCAGCAGTACCTCCTTCGCCGCGGGAGCGGGGGGTGAGCAGTTCTTC.

The CDR3 loop is CASSSTSGRVFF. The DNA for the CDR3 is TGTGCCAGCAGTTCGACTAGCGGGAGAGTGTTCTTC. J is TRBJ2-1 and V is TRBV28; TRBD2 aligns across 12 bases. The V gene's germline CDR1 is MDHEN and CDR2 SYDVKM. This CDR3 region has 12 residues. V was pared by 4 bases and J by 15 bases, with 4 bases of the junction left unmatched.

The J gene is TRBJ2-5, the V gene TRBV5-1; 8 positions match TRBD1. CDR1 is SGHRS, CDR2 YFSETQ, per germline. Trimming cost V 4 bases and J 5 bases; bases outside gene matches: 7. This CDR3 spans 14 amino acids. This CDR3 is CASSVTGVGETQYF. The CDR3 coding sequence is TGCGCCAGCAGCGTGACAGGGGTAGGTGAGACCCAGTACTTC.

This clone has only a few counts. The chain combines TRBV30 with TRBJ1-4, with D unresolved. The CDR3 extends over 14 amino acids. V gave up 3 bases and J gave up 8 bases, with 16 bases separating them. Germline V gene data show CDR1 as GTSNPN and CDR2 as SVGIG (reference sequence). In DNA form, the CDR3 reads TGTGCCTGGAGCTCCGAAGCTCCGGGGGAAAAACTGTTTTTT. Its protein is CAWSSEAPGEKLFF. The variable domain in full, completed from reference TRBV30 and TRBJ1-4, reads SQTIHQWPATLVQPVGSPLSLECTVEGTSNPNLYWYRQAAGRGLQLLFYSVGIGQISSEVPQNLSASRPQDRQFILSSKKLLLSDSGFYLCAWSSEAPGEKLFFGSGTQLSVL.

Only a few counts were recorded for this clone. The junction departs from the called germline gene at one end, perhaps through a read error. This sequence joins TRBV7-7 and TRBJ2-7; 10 bases are a match to TRBD1. The CDR3 spans 13 residues. Per the germline V gene, CDR1 is SSHAT and CDR2 is FNYEAQ (reference sequence). CDR3 DNA sequence: TGTGCTAGCAGCCCCGGGACAGGGGACGTGCAGTACTTC. As protein: CASSPGTGDVQYF. The variable domain in full, with the rest retrieved from reference TRBV7-7 and TRBJ2-7, is GAGVSQSPRYKVTKRGQDVTLRCDPISSHATLYWYQQALGQGPEFLTYFNYEAQPDKSGLPSDRFSAERPEGSISTLTIQRTEQRDSAMYRCASSPGTGDVQYFGPGTRLTVT.

The chain has TRBV4-3 and TRBJ2-2, with 7 positions matching TRBD2. CDR1 and CDR2 from the germline V gene are LGHNA and YSLEER. The J segment lost 3 bases and the V segment lost 0 bases, leaving 13 bases of the junction unmatched. This CDR3 spans 19 amino acids. The CDR3 coding sequence is TGCGCCAGCAGCCAAGATAAAGTGGTAGCGGGCCTTGACACCGGGGAGCTGTTTTTT. It translates to CASSQDKVVAGLDTGELFF.

J is TRBJ1-5 and V is TRBV4-1, with D possibly TRBD1 on 6 matching bases. Deletions cut 3 bases from V and 0 bases from J, with 12 bases between. The length of the CDR3 is 16 residues. Germline values: CDR1 MGHRA, CDR2 YSYEKL. In nucleotides, the CDR3 is TGCGCCAGCAGCCATGGGGACACTTATAGCAATCAGCCCCAGCATTTT. Its translation is CASSHGDTYSNQPQHF.

V gene TRBV6-5 combines with J gene TRBJ2-1; D uncertain. The length of the CDR3 is 15 residues. Trimming removed 4 bases from V and 0 bases from J, with 10 bases in between. CDR1 MNHEY and CDR2 SVGAGI come from the germline V gene. The CDR3 bases are TGTGCCAGCAGTTCAGGCCTTCTCTCCTACAATGAGCAGTTCTTC. This translates into CASSSGLLSYNEQFF.

V gene TRBV28 combines with J gene TRBJ1-2; no reliable D call. From germline, CDR1 is MDHEN and CDR2 SYDVKM. V was trimmed by 4 bases and J by 8 bases, leaving 14 bases between them. This CDR3 is 13 amino acids long. DNA of the CDR3: TGTGCCAGCAGTTCCGGGAGGGATCTGGGCTACACCTTC. Its translation is CASSSGRDLGYTF.

V gene TRBV7-6 combines with J gene TRBJ2-1, with 11 nucleotides matching TRBD2. In germline, CDR1 is SGHVS, CDR2 FNYEAQ. The CDR3 covers 18 residues. V was clipped by 2 bases and J by 5 bases; unmatched bases: 11. The CDR3 loop reads CASSLITSGSPVDNEQFF. The DNA for the CDR3 is TGTGCCAGCAGCTTAATTACTAGCGGGAGCCCGGTCGACAATGAGCAGTTCTTC.

This chain connects TRBV7-9 to TRBJ1-1, with a weak D call TRBD1 (5 bases). Germline V gene sequence: CDR1 SEHNR, CDR2 FQNEAQ (reference sequence). This CDR3 region has 15 residues. Trimming cost V 4 bases and J 4 bases, with 16 bases left between them. CDR3 residues: CASSSRQFEGTEAFF. The DNA of the CDR3 is TGTGCCAGCAGCTCCCGACAGTTTGAAGGCACTGAAGCTTTCTTT.

The chain combines TRBV30 with TRBJ2-5; possibly TRBD1 for D (6 bases). The end of the DNA aligns better with TRBJ2-7, so the J call may be wrong. The germline CDR1 and CDR2 sequences are GTSNPN and SVGIG (reference sequence). The CDR3 length is 12 residues. The CDR3 here is CAWSGGRSEQYF. CDR3 DNA: TGTGCCTGGAGTGGGGGGCGGTCCGAGCAGTACTTC.

There are a few counts of this clone. The chain uses TRBV7-8 and TRBJ2-7, with 7 bases lining up with TRBD1. This CDR3 region has 16 residues. J gave up 3 bases and V 1 base, and 9 bases lay outside the gene matches. Germline CDR1 is SGHVS and CDR2 is FQNEAQ. The CDR3 region has the DNA TGTGCCAGCAGCTTAGGAGACAGGGATTGGGGCTACGAGCAGTACTTC. Translation gives CASSLGDRDWGYEQYF.

The V call is TRBV7-2, the J call TRBJ2-2, with TRBD2 matching over 12 bases. The CDR3 spans 15 residues. V lost 5 bases and J lost 6; bases outside the gene matches: 4. Per the germline V gene, CDR1 is SGHTA and CDR2 is FQGNSA. DNA for the CDR3: TGTGCCAGCAGCCAGGGACTAGCGGGCGCCGGGGAGCTGTTTTTT. Translation: CASSQGLAGAGELFF.

This rearrangement joins TRBV28 to TRBJ1-1; no definite D call. Germline CDR1 reads MDHEN; CDR2 reads SYDVKM. The V end lost 7 bases, the J end lost 2 bases, and 14 bases lay between the germline ends. The CDR3 loop spans 14 amino acids. DNA of the CDR3: TGTGCCAGCACTCTCCCCCAGGCAAACACTGAAGCTTTCTTT. Translating gives CASTLPQANTEAFF.

This clone was seen once. Here the CDR3 reads CASTSGTTKIYEQYF. CDR3 coding DNA: TGTGCCAGTACCTCCGGGACTACCAAAATCTACGAGCAGTACTTC. V usage is TRBV19 and J usage is TRBJ2-7; TRBD2 matches at 7 bases. The CDR3 length is 15 residues. Germline V gene data show CDR1 as LNHDA and CDR2 as SQIVND (reference sequence). The J segment lost 3 bases and the V segment lost 7 bases, leaving 12 bases of the junction unmatched.

This clone has only a few counts. V and J are TRBV11-2 and TRBJ2-7; 8 bases map to TRBD2. The germline CDR1 and CDR2 sequences are SGHAT and FQNNGV. This CDR3 comprises 16 residues. V trimming: 6 bases; J trimming: 1 base; junction bases outside the gene matches: 11. CDR3 in amino acids: CASSRSGNFISYEQYF. DNA of the CDR3: TGTGCCAGCAGTCGTAGCGGGAATTTTATATCCTACGAGCAGTACTTC. The whole variable domain, filled in from reference TRBV11-2 and TRBJ2-7, reads EAGVAQSPRYKIIEKRQSVAFWCNPISGHATLYWYQQILGQGPKLLIQFQNNGVVDDSQLPKDRFSAERLKGVDSTLKIQPAKLEDSAVYLCASSRSGNFISYEQYFGPGTRLTVT.